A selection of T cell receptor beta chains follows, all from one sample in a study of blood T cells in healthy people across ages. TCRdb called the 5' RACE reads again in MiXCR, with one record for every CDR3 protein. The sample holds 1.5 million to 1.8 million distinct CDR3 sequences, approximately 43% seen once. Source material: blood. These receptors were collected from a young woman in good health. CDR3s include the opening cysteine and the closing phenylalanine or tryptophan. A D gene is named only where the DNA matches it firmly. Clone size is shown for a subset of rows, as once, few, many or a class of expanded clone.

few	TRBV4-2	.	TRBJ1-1	CASSHRPRGYTEAFF	TGTGCCAGCAGCCATCGACCCCGGGGGTACACTGAAGCTTTCTTT
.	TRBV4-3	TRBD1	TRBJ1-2	CASSSRDSTSYGYTF	TGCGCCAGCAGCTCCCGGGACAGCACTTCCTATGGCTACACCTTC
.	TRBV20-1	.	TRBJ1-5	CSAREGGRNQPQHF	TGCAGTGCTAGAGAGGGGGGACGAAATCAGCCCCAGCATTTT
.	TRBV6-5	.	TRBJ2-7	CASSYSGLAHEQYF	TGTGCCAGCAGTTACTCAGGTTTGGCCCACGAGCAGTACTTC
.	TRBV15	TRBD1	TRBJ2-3	CATSLLGQGYTDTQYF	TGTGCCACCAGTCTCCTGGGACAGGGGTACACAGATACGCAGTATTTT
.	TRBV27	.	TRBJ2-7	CASSLMLSSEQYF	TGTGCCAGCAGTTTAATGTTGTCTAGCGAGCAGTACTTC
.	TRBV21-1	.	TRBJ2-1	CASRGPRAAWASGIYNEQFF	.
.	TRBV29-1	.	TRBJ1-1	CSVEVRQGNTEAFF	TGCAGCGTTGAAGTTCGCCAGGGGAACACTGAAGCTTTCTTT
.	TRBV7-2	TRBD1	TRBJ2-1	CASSLLRQGTYNEQFF	TGTGCCAGCAGCTTATTGCGACAGGGAACCTACAATGAGCAGTTCTTC
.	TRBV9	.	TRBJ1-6	CASSVGRGIGSYNSPLHF	TGTGCCAGCAGCGTAGGACGGGGGATCGGTTCCTATAATTCACCCCTCCACTTT
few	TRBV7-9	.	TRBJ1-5	CASRPSGRNQPQHF	TGTGCCAGCAGGCCCTCAGGCAGAAATCAGCCCCAGCATTTT
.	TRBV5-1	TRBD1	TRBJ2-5	CASSFHWIGQGGNEQYF	TGCGCCAGCAGCTTCCACTGGATAGGACAGGGAGGTAATGAGCAGTACTTC
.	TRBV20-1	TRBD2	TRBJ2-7	CSAGRLAEYSYEQYF	TGCAGTGCCGGCCGACTAGCTGAATACTCCTACGAGCAGTACTTC
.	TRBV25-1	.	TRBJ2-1	CASSESSLQETQFF	TGTGCCAGCAGTGAATCTAGTCTTCAAGAGACCCAGTTCTTC
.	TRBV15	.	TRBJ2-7	CATQDPLTSYEQYF	TGTGCCACCCAAGACCCGCTGACCTCCTACGAGCAGTACTTC
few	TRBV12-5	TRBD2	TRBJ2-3	CASGFLTPSGGSYTQYF	TGTGCTAGTGGTTTCCTTACTCCTAGCGGGGGAAGTTATACGCAGTATTTT
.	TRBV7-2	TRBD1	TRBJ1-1	CASSLEATGGTEAFF	TGTGCCAGCAGCTTAGAAGCCACAGGGGGTACTGAAGCTTTCTTT
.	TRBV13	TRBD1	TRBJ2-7	CASSLNYGTARSYEQYF	TGTGCCAGCAGCTTAAATTACGGGACAGCCCGCTCCTACGAGCAGTACTTC
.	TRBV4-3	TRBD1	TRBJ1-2	CASSQEIGQGKGGYTF	TGCGCCAGCAGCCAAGAAATAGGACAGGGGAAAGGTGGCTACACCTTC
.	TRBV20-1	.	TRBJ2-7	CSGSSSQYEQYF	TGCAGTGGAAGTAGCTCGCAGTACGAGCAGTACTTC
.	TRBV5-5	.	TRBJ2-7	CASSLLAATLGYEQYF	TGTGCCAGCAGCTTGCTAGCAGCCACCCTAGGCTACGAGCAGTACTTC
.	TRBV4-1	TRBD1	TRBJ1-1	CVSSHKTGGFTEAFF	TGCGTCAGCAGCCATAAGACAGGGGGTTTCACTGAAGCTTTCTTT
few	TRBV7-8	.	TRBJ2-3	CASSLSTPTDTQYF	TGTGCCAGCAGCTTATCTACCCCCACAGATACGCAGTATTTT
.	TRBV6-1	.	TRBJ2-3	CASSGGAGGSADTQYF	TGTGCCAGCAGTGGGGGGGCAGGGGGTTCGGCAGATACGCAGTATTTT
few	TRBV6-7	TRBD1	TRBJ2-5	CAGSQDRGETQYF	TGTGCCGGCAGCCAGGACAGGGGGGAGACCCAGTACTTC
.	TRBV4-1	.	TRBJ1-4	CASSQDRTRPNEKLFF	TGCGCCAGCAGCCAAGATCGGACACGTCCTAATGAAAAACTGTTTTTT
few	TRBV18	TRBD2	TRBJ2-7	CASSFGLAGDHEQYF	TGTGCCAGCTCGTTTGGACTAGCGGGTGACCACGAGCAGTACTTC
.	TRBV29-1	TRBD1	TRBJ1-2	CSVTGQGIGAYGYTF	TGCAGCGTGACCGGACAGGGGATCGGGGCATATGGCTACACCTTC
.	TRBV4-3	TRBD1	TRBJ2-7	CASSQGDRGHYEQYF	TGCGCCAGCAGCCAAGGGGACAGGGGGCACTACGAGCAGTACTTC
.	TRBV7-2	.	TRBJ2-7	CASRDDIGSPYEQYF	TGTGCCAGCAGAGATGATATAGGCTCCCCCTACGAGCAGTACTTC
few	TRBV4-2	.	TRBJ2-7	CASSQTYNEQYF	TGTGCCAGCAGCCAGACCTACAATGAGCAGTACTTC
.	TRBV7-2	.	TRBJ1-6	CASSLIGQTNSPLHF	TGTGCCAGCAGCTTAATCGGCCAGACCAATTCACCCCTCCACTTT